Listed here are 20 T cell receptor beta chains from one sample, sequenced in a study of cytomegalovirus exposure and HLA in healthy donors. PCR used 60 Vbeta primers and 13 Jbeta primers. Sequencing was performed with immunoSEQ multiplex PCR; in TCRdb, only in-frame clones are kept and a portion is missing. The sample has 130,000 or so clones; just under 80% are singletons. The sequenced material came from PBMCs. The receptors originated from a young man in good health and CMV-seronegative.

The V call is TRBV6-1, the J call TRBJ1-3; perhaps TRBD2 as D (5 bases). TRBJ2-2 matches the DNA end more closely, so the J call is doubtful. Germline CDR1 and CDR2: MNHNS and SASEGT. The CDR3 loop spans 13 amino acids. CDR3 sequence (DNA): TGTGCCAGCAGTGTTGAGGGTTGGTGGGAGCTGTTTTTT. Its translation is CASSVEGWWELFF.

The J gene is TRBJ2-7, the V gene TRBV29-1, with D perhaps matching TRBD2 (5 bases). The CDR3 extends over 11 amino acids. Looked up from germline, CDR1 is SQVTM and CDR2 is ANQGSEA. Trimming took 5 bases from V and 6 from J, leaving 11 bases between them. The CDR3 protein is CSVFLGGEQYF. The DNA for the CDR3 is TGCAGCGTTTTCCTCGGAGGCGAGCAGTACTTC.

The rearrangement joins TRBV19 to TRBJ1-2; TRBD1 is a possible D gene (5 bases). In germline, CDR1 is LNHDA, CDR2 SQIVND (reference sequence). This CDR3 has 13 residues. V was pared by 5 bases and J by 6 bases, with 13 bases between. DNA for the CDR3: TGTGCCAGTAGTCTCCGGCGGGGGGATGGCTACACCTTC. Its translation is CASSLRRGDGYTF.

The rearrangement uses TRBV5-1 and TRBJ2-3; D perhaps matches TRBD2 (5 bases). The V and J ends lost 3 bases and 6 bases respectively, with 23 bases between them. Per the germline V gene, CDR1 is SGHRS and CDR2 is YFSETQ. The CDR3 is 17 residues long. The DNA of the CDR3 is TGCGCCAGCAGCTACTGGGTGGCGGGTCGGGCGGGCGATACGCAGTATTTT. The encoded protein is CASSYWVAGRAGDTQYF.

This clone was picked up a small number of times. This chain connects TRBV7-2 to TRBJ1-1; 7 nucleotides agree with TRBD1. Germline trimming cut 5 bases from V and 7 bases from J; bases unmatched to any gene: 10. Germline V gene sequence: CDR1 SGHTA, CDR2 FQGNSA. There are 14 residues in the CDR3. CDR3 region: CASSNRDRGREAFF. CDR3 nucleotides: TGTGCCAGCAGCAACCGGGACAGAGGCCGTGAAGCTTTCTTT.

The gene calls are TRBV19 and TRBJ2-7; possibly TRBD1 for D (6 bases). Trimming stripped 3 bases from V and 2 bases from J, with 11 bases between. The germline V gene encodes CDR1 LNHDA and CDR2 SQIVND (reference sequence). The CDR3 extends over 14 amino acids. CDR3 sequence: CASSIRAGAYEQYF. The CDR3 DNA sequence: TGTGCCAGTAGTATCCGGGCAGGGGCCTACGAGCAGTACTTC. Filled out from reference TRBV19 and TRBJ2-7, the complete variable domain reads DGGITQSPKYLFRKEGQNVTLSCEQNLNHDAMYWYRQDPGQGLRLIYYSQIVNDFQKGDIAEGYSVSREKKESFPLTVTSAQKNPTAFYLCASSIRAGAYEQYFGPGTRLTVT.

The gene calls are TRBV6-1 and TRBJ2-1, with D maybe TRBD1 (6 bases). The germline CDR1 and CDR2 sequences are MNHNS and SASEGT. V was trimmed by 5 bases and J by 10 bases, leaving 12 bases between them. The CDR3 contains 12 residues. The CDR3 nucleotides are TGTGCCAGCAGTTCACAGGGAGAGGAGCAGTTCTTC. It specifies CASSSQGEEQFF.

The V call is TRBV13, the J call TRBJ1-2; maybe TRBD1 (5 bases). Trimming removed 8 bases at V and 6 bases at J, with 19 bases between. Germline V gene sequence: CDR1 PRHDT, CDR2 FYEKMQ (reference sequence). This CDR3 spans 14 amino acids. The CDR3 protein is CASRLGRDTNGYTF. The CDR3 DNA reads TGTGCCAGCCGTCTAGGCAGGGATACAAATGGCTACACCTTC.

As for this clone: The junction and the germline gene differ at one end; a read error may be behind it. V usage is TRBV5-1 and J usage is TRBJ1-3; possibly TRBD1 for D (5 bases). This CDR3 comprises 14 residues. From germline, CDR1 is SGHRS and CDR2 YFSETQ. The DNA for the CDR3 is TGCGCCAGCAGCTTTAGGGGAATTGGAGACACCATATATTTT. Protein product: CASSFRGIGDTIYF.

V is TRBV4-3 and J is TRBJ1-4; the match to TRBD1 covers 7 bases. This CDR3 is 13 amino acids long. V lost 4 bases, J lost 7 bases, and 3 bases stayed unmatched. The V gene's germline CDR1 is LGHNA and CDR2 YSLEER. This chain's CDR3 is CASSPQGGEKLFF. CDR3 DNA: TGCGCCAGCAGCCCCCAGGGGGGTGAAAAACTGTTTTTT.

This chain's CDR3 is CASSSPGNEQFF. The CDR3 nucleotides read TGTGCCAGCAGTTCACCCGGTAATGAGCAGTTCTTC. J is TRBJ2-1 and V is TRBV6-6; D remains unclear. Germline V gene data show CDR1 as MNHNY and CDR2 as SVGAGI (reference sequence). The CDR3 is 12 residues long. Trimming cost V 4 bases and J 7 bases, with 8 bases left between them.

The chain links TRBV11-2 to TRBJ2-7; D gene ambiguous. The CDR3 totals 14 residues. The V and J ends lost 6 bases and 1 base respectively, with 13 bases between them. Germline CDR1 reads SGHAT; CDR2 reads FQNNGV. The CDR3 protein is CASSVLNPSYEQYF. The CDR3 DNA is TGTGCCAGCAGTGTCCTTAATCCTTCCTACGAGCAGTACTTC.

This chain links TRBV19 with TRBJ1-2; 9 bases fit TRBD1. V shed 7 bases, J shed 4 bases, and the junction held 10 bases outside the gene matches. This CDR3 contains 15 residues. Germline CDR1 LNHDA, CDR2 SQIVND (reference sequence). CDR3 sequence (DNA): TGTGCCAGTAATTTACAGGGGGCTCCCGTCTATGGCTACACCTTC. It specifies CASNLQGAPVYGYTF.

CDR3: CASSLALRTGNYGYTF. The CDR3, as DNA: TGTGCCAGCAGCTTAGCGCTTAGGACAGGGAACTATGGCTACACCTTC. The gene calls are TRBV7-8 and TRBJ1-2; 8 bases are a match to TRBD1. The V and J ends lost 0 bases and 2 bases, in that order; junction bases with no gene match: 5. This CDR3 has 16 residues. Germline V gene data show CDR1 as SGHVS and CDR2 as FQNEAQ.

The chain joins TRBV7-2 to TRBJ2-2; 8 bases map to TRBD1. CDR1 and CDR2 from the germline V gene are SGHTA and FQGNSA. The CDR3 consists of 15 residues. V shed 0 bases, J shed 7 bases, and the junction held 4 bases outside the gene matches. CDR3 region: CASSLATGAHGELFF. The DNA of the CDR3 is TGTGCCAGCAGCTTAGCGACAGGGGCTCACGGGGAGCTGTTTTTT.

The genes are TRBV4-3 and TRBJ2-1, with unresolved D. V was trimmed by 1 base and J by 5 bases, leaving 15 bases between them. This CDR3 region has 16 residues. CDR1 is LGHNA, CDR2 YSLEER, per germline. The DNA for the CDR3 is TGCGCCAGCAGCCAAGTAACGCTTGCGTTAAACAATGAGCAGTTCTTC. The encoded protein is CASSQVTLALNNEQFF.

The J gene is TRBJ2-3, the V gene TRBV9; 9 nucleotides align to TRBD2. This CDR3 region has 17 residues. Germline assignment: CDR1 SGDLS and CDR2 YYNGEE. V shed 0 bases, J shed 4 bases, and the junction held 9 bases outside the gene matches. The CDR3 DNA reads TGTGCCAGCAGCGTAGGTAGGACTAGCGAGGGGGCAGATACGCAGTATTTT. Amino acid sequence: CASSVGRTSEGADTQYF.

V and J are TRBV11-3 and TRBJ2-2; D remains unclear. Per the germline V gene, CDR1 is SGHNT and CDR2 is YENEEA. V gave up 1 base and J gave up 5 bases, with 2 bases separating them. The CDR3 has 12 residues. CDR3 nucleotide sequence: TGTGCCAGCAGCTTAGCGACCGGGGAGCTGTTTTTT. Translated, it gives CASSLATGELFF.

V is TRBV19 and J is TRBJ1-5; possibly TRBD1 for D (6 bases). V lost 5 bases to trimming and J lost 3 bases, with 11 bases between them. The CDR3 contains 14 residues. Germline CDR1 LNHDA, CDR2 SQIVND (reference sequence). CDR3 bases: TGTGCCAGTAGTCGGACAGCTTCCAATCAGCCCCAGCATTTT. Translated, it gives CASSRTASNQPQHF. Together with reference TRBV19 and TRBJ1-5, the CDR3 gives the full variable domain: DGGITQSPKYLFRKEGQNVTLSCEQNLNHDAMYWYRQDPGQGLRLIYYSQIVNDFQKGDIAEGYSVSREKKESFPLTVTSAQKNPTAFYLCASSRTASNQPQHFGDGTRLSIL.

The chain has TRBV7-8 and TRBJ2-2; D gene ambiguous. Germline lookup yields CDR1 SGHVS and CDR2 FQNEAQ. V lost 4 bases, J lost 1 base, and 10 bases lay in between. The length of the CDR3 is 15 residues. DNA of the CDR3: TGTGCCAGCAGCTACGGGTCCCGGAACACCGGGGAGCTGTTTTTT. This codes for CASSYGSRNTGELFF.